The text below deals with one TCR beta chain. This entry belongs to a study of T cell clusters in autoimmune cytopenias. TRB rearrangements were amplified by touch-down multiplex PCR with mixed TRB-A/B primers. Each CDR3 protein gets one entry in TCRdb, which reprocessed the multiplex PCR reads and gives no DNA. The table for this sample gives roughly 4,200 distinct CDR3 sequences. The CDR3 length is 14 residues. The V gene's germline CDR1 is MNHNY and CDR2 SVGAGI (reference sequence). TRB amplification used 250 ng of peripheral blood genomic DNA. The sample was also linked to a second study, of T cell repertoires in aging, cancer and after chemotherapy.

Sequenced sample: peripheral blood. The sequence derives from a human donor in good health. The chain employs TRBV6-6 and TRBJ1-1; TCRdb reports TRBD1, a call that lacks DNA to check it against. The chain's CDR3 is CASSDRGLNTEAFF.